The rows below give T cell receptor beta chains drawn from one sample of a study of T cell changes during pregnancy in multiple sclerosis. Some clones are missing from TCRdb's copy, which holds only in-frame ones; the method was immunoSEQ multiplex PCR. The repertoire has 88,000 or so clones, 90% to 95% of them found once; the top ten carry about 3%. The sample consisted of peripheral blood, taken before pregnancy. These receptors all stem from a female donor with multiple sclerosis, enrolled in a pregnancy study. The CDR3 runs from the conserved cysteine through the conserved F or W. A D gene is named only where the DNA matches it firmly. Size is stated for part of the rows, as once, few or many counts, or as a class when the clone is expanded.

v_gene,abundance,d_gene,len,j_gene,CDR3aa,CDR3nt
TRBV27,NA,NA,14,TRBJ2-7,CASSLSRVGDEQYF,TGTGCCAGCAGTTTATCCAGGGTCGGTGATGAGCAGTACTTC
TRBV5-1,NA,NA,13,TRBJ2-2,CASSLDSTGELFF,TGCGCCAGCAGCTTGGATAGCACCGGGGAGCTGTTTTTT
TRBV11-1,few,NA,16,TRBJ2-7,CASSLGGGARAYEQYF,TGTGCCAGCAGCTTAGGAGGCGGCGCACGAGCGTACGAGCAGTACTTC
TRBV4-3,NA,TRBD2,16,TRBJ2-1,CASSQDLWGGDNEQFF,TGCGCCAGCAGCCAAGATCTGTGGGGGGGAGACAATGAGCAGTTCTTC
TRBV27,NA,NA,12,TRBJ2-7,CASSRGTYEQYF,TGTGCCAGCAGTCGGGGAACCTACGAGCAGTACTTC
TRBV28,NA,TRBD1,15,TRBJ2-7,CASSTSGQGHYEQYF,TGTGCCAGCAGTACCTCGGGACAGGGCCACTACGAGCAGTACTTC
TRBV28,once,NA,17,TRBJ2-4,CASSQTEGQWKGNIQYF,TGTGCCAGCAGCCAAACTGAGGGCCAGTGGAAGGGAAACATTCAGTACTTC
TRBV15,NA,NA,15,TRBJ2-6,CATSKPGSGANVLTF,TGTGCCACCAGCAAACCCGGCTCTGGGGCCAACGTCCTGACTTTC
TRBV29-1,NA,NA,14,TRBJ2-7,CSVLVAVLVGEQYF,TGCAGCGTTCTGGTAGCGGTCTTGGTGGGGGAGCAGTACTTC
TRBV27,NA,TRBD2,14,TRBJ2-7,CASGGGLVTSEQYF,TGTGCCAGCGGGGGGGGACTAGTGACAAGCGAGCAGTACTTC
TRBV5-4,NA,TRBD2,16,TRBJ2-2,CASSFWTSGSTGELFF,TGTGCCAGCAGCTTTTGGACTAGCGGGAGCACCGGGGAGCTGTTTTTT